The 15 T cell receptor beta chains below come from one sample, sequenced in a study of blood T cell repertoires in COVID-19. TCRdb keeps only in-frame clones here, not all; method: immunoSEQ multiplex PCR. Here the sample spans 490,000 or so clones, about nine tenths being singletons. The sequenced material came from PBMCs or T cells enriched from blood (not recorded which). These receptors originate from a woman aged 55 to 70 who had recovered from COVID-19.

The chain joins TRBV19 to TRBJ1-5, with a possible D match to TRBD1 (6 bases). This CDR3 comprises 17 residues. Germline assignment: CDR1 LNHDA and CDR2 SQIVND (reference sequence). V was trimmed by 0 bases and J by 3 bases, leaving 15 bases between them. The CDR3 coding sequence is TGTGCCAGTAGTATAGATCGAGGACAGTTCCACAATCAGCCCCAGCATTTT. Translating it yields CASSIDRGQFHNQPQHF.

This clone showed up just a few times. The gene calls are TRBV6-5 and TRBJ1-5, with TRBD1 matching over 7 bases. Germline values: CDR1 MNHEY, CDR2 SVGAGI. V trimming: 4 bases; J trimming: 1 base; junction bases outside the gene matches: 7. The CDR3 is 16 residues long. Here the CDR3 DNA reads TGTGCCAGCAGTTCTCTGAGGGACAGAAGCAATCAGCCCCAGCATTTT. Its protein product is CASSSLRDRSNQPQHF.

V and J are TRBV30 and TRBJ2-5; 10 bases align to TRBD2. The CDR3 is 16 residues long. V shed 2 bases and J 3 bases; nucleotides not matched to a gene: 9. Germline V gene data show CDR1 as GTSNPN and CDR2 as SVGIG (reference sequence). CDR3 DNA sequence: TGTGCCTGGAGTAGTTTTAGCGGGGGGTCCGAAGAGACCCAGTACTTC. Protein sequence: CAWSSFSGGSEETQYF.

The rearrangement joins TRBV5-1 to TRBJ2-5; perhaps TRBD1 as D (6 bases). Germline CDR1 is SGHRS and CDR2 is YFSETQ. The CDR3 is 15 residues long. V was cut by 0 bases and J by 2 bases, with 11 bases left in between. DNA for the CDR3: TGCGCCAGCAGCTTGGGGGCAGGGGAACAAGAGACCCAGTACTTC. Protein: CASSLGAGEQETQYF.

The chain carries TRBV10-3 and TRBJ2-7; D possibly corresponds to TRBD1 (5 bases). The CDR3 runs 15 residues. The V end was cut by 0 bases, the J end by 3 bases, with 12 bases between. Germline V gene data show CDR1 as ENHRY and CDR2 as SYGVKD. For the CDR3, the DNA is TGTGCCATCAGTGAGTCGAGTGGACACAACTACGAGCAGTACGTC. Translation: CAISESSGHNYEQYV.

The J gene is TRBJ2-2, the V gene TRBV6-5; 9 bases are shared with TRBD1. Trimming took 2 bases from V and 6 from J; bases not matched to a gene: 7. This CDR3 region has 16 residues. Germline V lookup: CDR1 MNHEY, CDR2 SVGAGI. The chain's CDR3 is CASSYDRGWLSGELFF. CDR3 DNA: TGTGCCAGCAGTTACGACAGGGGGTGGTTGTCCGGGGAGCTGTTTTTT.

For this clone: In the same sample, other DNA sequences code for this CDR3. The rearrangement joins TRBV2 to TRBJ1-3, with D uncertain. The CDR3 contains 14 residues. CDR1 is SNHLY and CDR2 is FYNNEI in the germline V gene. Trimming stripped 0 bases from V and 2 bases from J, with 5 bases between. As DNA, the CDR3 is TGTGCCAGCAGTGAAGCAGCGGCTGGAAACACCATATATTTT. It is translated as CASSEAAAGNTIYF.

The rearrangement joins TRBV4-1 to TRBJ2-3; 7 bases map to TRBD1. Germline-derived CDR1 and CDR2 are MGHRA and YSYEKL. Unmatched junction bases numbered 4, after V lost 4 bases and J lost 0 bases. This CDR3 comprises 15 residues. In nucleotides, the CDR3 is TGCGCCAGCAGCCTTGGACAGGCGAGCACAGATACGCAGTATTTT. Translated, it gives CASSLGQASTDTQYF.

The DNA of the CDR3 is TGTGCCAGCAGCTCCTACGCTAGCACAGATACGCAGTATTTT. Translation gives CASSSYASTDTQYF. V is TRBV5-6 and J is TRBJ2-3; D gene ambiguous. There are 14 residues in the CDR3. V was clipped by 3 bases and J by 0 bases, with 8 bases between them. Germline V gives CDR1 SGHDT, CDR2 YYEEEE. The full variable domain, rest sourced from reference TRBV5-6 and TRBJ2-3, is DAGVTQSPTHLIKTRGQQVTLRCSPKSGHDTVSWYQQALGQGPQFIFQYYEEEERQRGNFPDRFSGHQFPNYSSELNVNALLLGDSALYLCASSSYASTDTQYFGPGTRLTVL.

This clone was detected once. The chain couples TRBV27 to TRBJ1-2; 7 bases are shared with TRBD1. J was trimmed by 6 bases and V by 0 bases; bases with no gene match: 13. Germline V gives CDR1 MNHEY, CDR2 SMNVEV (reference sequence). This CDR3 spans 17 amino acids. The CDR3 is CASSLSPGGIPVDGYTF. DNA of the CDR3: TGTGCCAGCAGTTTATCCCCAGGGGGTATCCCGGTGGATGGCTACACCTTC.

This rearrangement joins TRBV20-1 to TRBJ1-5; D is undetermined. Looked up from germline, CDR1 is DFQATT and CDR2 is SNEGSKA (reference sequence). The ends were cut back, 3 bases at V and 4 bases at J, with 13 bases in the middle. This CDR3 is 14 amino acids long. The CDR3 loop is CSASSNSPNQPQHF. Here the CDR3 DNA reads TGCAGTGCTAGTTCAAACAGTCCTAATCAGCCCCAGCATTTT.

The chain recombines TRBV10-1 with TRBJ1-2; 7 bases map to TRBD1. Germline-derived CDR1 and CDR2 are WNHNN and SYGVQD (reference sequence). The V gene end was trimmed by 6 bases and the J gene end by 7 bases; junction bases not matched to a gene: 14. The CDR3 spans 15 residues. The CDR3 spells CASSSDRDSLSGYTF. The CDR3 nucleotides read TGCGCCAGCAGCTCCGACCGGGACAGCCTGAGTGGCTACACCTTC.

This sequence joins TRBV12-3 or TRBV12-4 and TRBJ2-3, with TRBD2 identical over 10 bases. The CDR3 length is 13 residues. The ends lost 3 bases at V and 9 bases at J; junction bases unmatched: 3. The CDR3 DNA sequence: TGTGCCAGCAGTTTGACGACTAGCGGGACGCAGTATTTT. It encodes CASSLTTSGTQYF.

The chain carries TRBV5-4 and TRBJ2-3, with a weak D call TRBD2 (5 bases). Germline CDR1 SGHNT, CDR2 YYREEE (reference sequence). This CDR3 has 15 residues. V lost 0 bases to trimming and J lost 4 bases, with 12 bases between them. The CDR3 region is CASSLGPNGADTQYF. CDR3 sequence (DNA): TGTGCCAGCAGCTTGGGTCCCAACGGGGCAGATACGCAGTATTTT.

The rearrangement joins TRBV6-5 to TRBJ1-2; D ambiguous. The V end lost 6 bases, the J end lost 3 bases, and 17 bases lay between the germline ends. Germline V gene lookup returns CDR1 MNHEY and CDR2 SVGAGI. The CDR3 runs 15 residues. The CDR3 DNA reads TGTGCCAGCAGACCCCCGGGTTTTGTGGACTATGGCTACACCTTC. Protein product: CASRPPGFVDYGYTF.